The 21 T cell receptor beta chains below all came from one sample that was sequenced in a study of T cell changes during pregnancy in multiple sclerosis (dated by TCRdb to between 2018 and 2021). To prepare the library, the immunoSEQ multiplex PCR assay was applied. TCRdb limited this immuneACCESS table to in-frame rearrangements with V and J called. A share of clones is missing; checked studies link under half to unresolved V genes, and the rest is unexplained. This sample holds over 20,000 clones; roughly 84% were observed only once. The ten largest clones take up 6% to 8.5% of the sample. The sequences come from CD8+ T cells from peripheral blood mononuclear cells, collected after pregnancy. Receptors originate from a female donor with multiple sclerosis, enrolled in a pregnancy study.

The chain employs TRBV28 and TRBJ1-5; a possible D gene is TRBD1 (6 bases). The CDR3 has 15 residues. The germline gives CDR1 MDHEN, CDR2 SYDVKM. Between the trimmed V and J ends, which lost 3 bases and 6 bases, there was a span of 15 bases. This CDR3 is CASSLDPGEGQPQHF. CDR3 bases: TGTGCCAGCAGTTTGGATCCAGGGGAGGGTCAGCCCCAGCATTTT.

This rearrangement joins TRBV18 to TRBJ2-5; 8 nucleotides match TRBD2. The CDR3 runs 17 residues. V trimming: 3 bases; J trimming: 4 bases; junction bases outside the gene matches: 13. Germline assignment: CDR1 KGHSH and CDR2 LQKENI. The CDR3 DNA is TGTGCCAGCTCACCCCGATATCAGCGGGAGAAACTAGAGACCCAGTACTTC. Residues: CASSPRYQREKLETQYF.

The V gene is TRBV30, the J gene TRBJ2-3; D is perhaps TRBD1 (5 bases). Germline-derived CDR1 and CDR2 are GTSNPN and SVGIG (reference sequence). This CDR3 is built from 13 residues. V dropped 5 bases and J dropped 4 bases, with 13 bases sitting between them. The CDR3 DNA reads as TGTGCCTGGTCCCAAGGCAGGGCAGATACGCAGTATTTT. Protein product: CAWSQGRADTQYF.

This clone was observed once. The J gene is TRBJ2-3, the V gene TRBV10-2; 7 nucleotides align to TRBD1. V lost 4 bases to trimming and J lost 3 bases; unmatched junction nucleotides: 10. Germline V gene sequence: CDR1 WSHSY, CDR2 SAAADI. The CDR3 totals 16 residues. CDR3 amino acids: CASSGVLRGRTDTQYF. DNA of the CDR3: TGCGCCAGCAGTGGGGTGCTTAGGGGGCGGACAGATACGCAGTATTTT.

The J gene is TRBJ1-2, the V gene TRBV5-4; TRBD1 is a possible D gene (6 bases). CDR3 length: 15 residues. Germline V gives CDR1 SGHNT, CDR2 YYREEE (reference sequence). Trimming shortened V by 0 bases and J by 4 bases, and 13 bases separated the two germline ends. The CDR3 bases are TGTGCCAGCAGCTTGGTAGCAGGGGATAGCTATGGCTACACCTTC. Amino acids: CASSLVAGDSYGYTF.

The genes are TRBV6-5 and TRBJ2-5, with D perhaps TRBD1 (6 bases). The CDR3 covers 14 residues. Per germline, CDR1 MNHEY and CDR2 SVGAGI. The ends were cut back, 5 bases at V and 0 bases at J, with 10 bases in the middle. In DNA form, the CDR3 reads TGTGCCAGCAGTCCGACAGGAGACCAAGAGACCCAGTACTTC. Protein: CASSPTGDQETQYF.

CDR3 coding DNA: TGTGCCAGCAGCTTATGGGCCAGGGGCCGGTGGGTACACAATGAGCAGTTCTTC. It codes for CASSLWARGRWVHNEQFF. The J gene is TRBJ2-1, the V gene TRBV7-3; possible D gene TRBD1, 6 bases. The germline V gene encodes CDR1 SGHTA and CDR2 FQGTGA. The germline V and J ends were trimmed by 2 bases and 5 bases, with 22 bases remaining between them. The CDR3 extends over 18 amino acids.

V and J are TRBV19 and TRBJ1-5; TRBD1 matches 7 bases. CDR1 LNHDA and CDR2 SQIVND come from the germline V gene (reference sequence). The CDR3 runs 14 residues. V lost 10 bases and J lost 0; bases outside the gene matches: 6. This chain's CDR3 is CATGQAHSNQPQHF. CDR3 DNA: TGTGCCACCGGACAGGCCCATAGCAATCAGCCCCAGCATTTT.

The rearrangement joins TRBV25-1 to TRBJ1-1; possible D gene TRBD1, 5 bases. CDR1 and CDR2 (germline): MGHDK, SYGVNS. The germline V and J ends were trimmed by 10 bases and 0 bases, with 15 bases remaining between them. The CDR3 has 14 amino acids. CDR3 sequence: CATTLGGLNTEAFF. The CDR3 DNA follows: TGTGCCACCACCTTGGGGGGACTGAACACTGAAGCTTTCTTT. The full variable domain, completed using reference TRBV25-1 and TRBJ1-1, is EADIYQTPRYLVIGTGKKITLECSQTMGHDKMYWYQQDPGMELHLIHYSYGVNSTEKGDLSSESTVSRIRTEHFPLTLESARPSHTSQYLCATTLGGLNTEAFFGQGTRLTVV.

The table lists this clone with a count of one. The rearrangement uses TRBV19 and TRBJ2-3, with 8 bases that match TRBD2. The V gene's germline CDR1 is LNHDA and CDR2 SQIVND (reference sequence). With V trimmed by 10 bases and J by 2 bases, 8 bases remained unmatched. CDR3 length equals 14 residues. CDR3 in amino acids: CATRGRRYTDTQYF. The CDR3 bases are TGTGCCACTCGCGGGAGGCGATACACAGATACGCAGTATTTT. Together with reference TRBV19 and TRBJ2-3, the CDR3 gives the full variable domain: DGGITQSPKYLFRKEGQNVTLSCEQNLNHDAMYWYRQDPGQGLRLIYYSQIVNDFQKGDIAEGYSVSREKKESFPLTVTSAQKNPTAFYLCATRGRRYTDTQYFGPGTRLTVL.

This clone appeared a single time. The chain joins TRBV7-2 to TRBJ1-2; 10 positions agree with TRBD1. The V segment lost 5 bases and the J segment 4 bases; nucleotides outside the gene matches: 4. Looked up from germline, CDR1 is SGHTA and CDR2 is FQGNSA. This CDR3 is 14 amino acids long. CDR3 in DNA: TGTGCCAGCAGCGACAGGGGGCGGCCCTATGGCTACACCTTC. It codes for CASSDRGRPYGYTF.

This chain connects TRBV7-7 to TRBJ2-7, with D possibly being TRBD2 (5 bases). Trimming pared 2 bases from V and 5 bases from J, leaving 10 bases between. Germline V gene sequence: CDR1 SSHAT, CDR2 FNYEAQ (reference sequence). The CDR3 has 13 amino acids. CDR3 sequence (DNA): TGTGCCAGCAGCTTACGGGAAGGCCACGAGCAGTACTTC. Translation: CASSLREGHEQYF.

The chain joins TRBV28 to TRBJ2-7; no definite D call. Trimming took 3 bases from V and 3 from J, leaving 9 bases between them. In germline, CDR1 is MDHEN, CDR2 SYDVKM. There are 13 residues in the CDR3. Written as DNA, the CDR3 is TGTGCCAGCAGTTTGGTTGAGAGCTACGAGCAGTACTTC. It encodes CASSLVESYEQYF.

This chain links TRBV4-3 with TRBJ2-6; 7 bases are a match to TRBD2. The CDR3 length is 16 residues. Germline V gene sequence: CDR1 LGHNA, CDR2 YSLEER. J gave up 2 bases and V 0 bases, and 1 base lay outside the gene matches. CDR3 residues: CASSQERETGANVLTF. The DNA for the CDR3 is TGCGCCAGCAGCCAAGAGCGGGAGACTGGGGCCAACGTCCTGACTTTC.

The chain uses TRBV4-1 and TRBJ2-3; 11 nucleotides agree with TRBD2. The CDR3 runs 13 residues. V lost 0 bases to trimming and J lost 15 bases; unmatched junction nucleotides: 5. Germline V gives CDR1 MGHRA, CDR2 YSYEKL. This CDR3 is CASSQETSGIKYF. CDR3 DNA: TGCGCCAGCAGCCAAGAGACTAGCGGGATAAAATATTTT.

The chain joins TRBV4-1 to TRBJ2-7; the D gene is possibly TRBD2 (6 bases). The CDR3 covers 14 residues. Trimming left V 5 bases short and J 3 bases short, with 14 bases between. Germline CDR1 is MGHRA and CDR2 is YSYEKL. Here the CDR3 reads CASSLGLVNYEQYF. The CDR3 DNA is TGCGCCAGCAGCTTGGGACTGGTTAACTACGAGCAGTACTTC.

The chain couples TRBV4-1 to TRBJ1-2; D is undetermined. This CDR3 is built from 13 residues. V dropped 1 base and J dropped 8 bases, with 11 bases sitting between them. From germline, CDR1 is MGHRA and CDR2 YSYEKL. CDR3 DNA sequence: TGCGCCAGCAGCCAAGTTGGTTCTGAGGGCTACACCTTC. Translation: CASSQVGSEGYTF.

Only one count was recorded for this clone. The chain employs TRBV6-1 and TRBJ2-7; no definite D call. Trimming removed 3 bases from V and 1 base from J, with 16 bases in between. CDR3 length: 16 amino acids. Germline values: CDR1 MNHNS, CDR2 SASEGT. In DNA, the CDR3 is TGTGCCAGCAGTGACATCCCCGCCCTACTATCCTACGAGCAGTACTTC. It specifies CASSDIPALLSYEQYF.

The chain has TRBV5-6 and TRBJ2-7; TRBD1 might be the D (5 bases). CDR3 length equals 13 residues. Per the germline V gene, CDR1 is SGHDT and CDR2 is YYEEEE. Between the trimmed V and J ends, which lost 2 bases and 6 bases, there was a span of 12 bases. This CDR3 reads CASSFKDIGEQYF. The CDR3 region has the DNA TGTGCCAGCAGCTTTAAGGACATCGGCGAGCAGTACTTC.

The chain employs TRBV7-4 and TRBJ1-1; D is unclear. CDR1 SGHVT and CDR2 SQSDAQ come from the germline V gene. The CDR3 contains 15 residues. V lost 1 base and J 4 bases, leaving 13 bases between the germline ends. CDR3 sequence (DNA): TGTGCCAGCAGCTTAGGTCCTATTTCGGGCACTGAAGCTTTCTTT. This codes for CASSLGPISGTEAFF.

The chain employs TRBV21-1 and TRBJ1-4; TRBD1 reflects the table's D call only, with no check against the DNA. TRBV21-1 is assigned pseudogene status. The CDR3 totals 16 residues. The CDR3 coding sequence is TGTGCCAGGCCGGGACAGGGGCCTTCCGGTAATGAAAAACTGTTTTTT. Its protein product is CARPGQGPSGNEKLFF.